These 28 T cell receptor beta chains were all obtained from the same sample, sequenced in a study of tumor-infiltrating lymphocytes in primary liver carcinoma. cDNA specific to TCR beta was made from around 530 ng of total RNA, with a constant-region primer employed for priming. Slightly modified ARM-PCR served as the procedure for the TCR beta libraries. These libraries came from three rounds of nested multiplex PCR. Running roughly 10 cycles apiece, the first two PCR rounds relied on TRBV1-TRBV30 forward primers together with a C-beta reverse primer. TCRdb redid the calling of the multiplex PCR reads with MiXCR, one entry per CDR3 protein. The table shows fewer than 350,000 distinct CDR3 sequences, with less than 70% occurring only once. Unsorted whole blood yielded the blood RNA, and germline DNA was also extracted. Specimen: peripheral blood. The receptors shown here come from a man aged 35 to 55 with primary liver carcinoma and hepatitis B virus infection.

Turning to this clonotype: Because it lacks the conserved phenylalanine or tryptophan at the end, this CDR3 is likely a read error. The DNA is left out, because the CDR3 cannot be placed on it with certainty; the CDR3 is given as TCRdb lists it. The chain recombines TRBV11-1 with TRBJ2-7; whether TRBD2, the table's D call, matches the DNA was not checked. Germline V lookup: CDR1 SGHAT, CDR2 FQDESV (reference sequence). The CDR3 sequence runs 14 residues, both termini included. CDR3 loop: CASSLSGGGYELYL.

Of note for this clonotype: A much bigger clone sits one base away, suggesting this may be a read error. The V call is TRBV4-3, the J call TRBJ1-1; TRBD1 is a possible D gene (6 bases). V lost 1 base and J 4 bases, leaving 13 bases between the germline ends. Germline loops: CDR1 LGHNA, CDR2 YSLEER. CDR3 length: 15 amino acids. The CDR3 region is CASSQVGQMSTEAFF. CDR3 in DNA: TGCGCCAGCAGCCAAGTAGGACAGATGAGCACTGAAGCTTTCTTT.

This clonotype occurred once. One base away lies a much larger clone, so this may be a sequencing read error. The rearrangement joins TRBV6-5 to TRBJ2-3; no clear D gene. Trimming took off 6 bases at V and 2 bases at J, with 15 bases between the two ends. Germline V gene data show CDR1 as MNHEY and CDR2 as SVGAGI. The CDR3 is made up of 15 amino acids. The DNA for the CDR3 is TGTGCCAGCAGGACATCCTACTCAGTCACAGATACGCAGTATTTT. Translation gives CASRTSYSVTDTQYF.

In regard to this clonotype: As the CDR3 is not closed by the conserved phenylalanine or tryptophan, this likely results from a read error. The DNA is left out, because the CDR3 cannot be placed on it with certainty; the CDR3 is given as TCRdb lists it. The rearrangement uses TRBV11-2 and TRBJ2-7. Ends included, the CDR3 has 14 residues. The V gene's germline CDR1 is SGHAT and CDR2 FQNNGV. The CDR3 loop reads CASSLVTTSYEQYL.

This clonotype occurred a few times. The rearrangement joins TRBV25-1 to TRBJ2-2, with D perhaps matching TRBD1 or TRBD2 (5 bases each). V was clipped by 3 bases and J by 5 bases, with 13 bases between them. This CDR3 is 15 amino acids long. The germline V gene has CDR1 MGHDK and CDR2 SYGVNS. CDR3: CASSDRGPRTGELFF. The CDR3 bases are TGTGCCAGCAGTGATAGGGGACCCCGGACCGGGGAGCTGTTTTTT.

Remarks on this clonotype: A much larger clonotype is one base distant, so this may be a read error. This chain uses TRBV12-3 or TRBV12-4 with TRBJ2-7; possible D gene TRBD2, 6 bases. The ends were cut back, 5 bases at V and 2 bases at J, with 13 bases in the middle. The CDR3 is 14 amino acids. The CDR3 sequence: CASSQGLGAYEQYF. Here the CDR3 DNA reads TGTGCCAGCAGTCAGGGACTGGGAGCCTACGAGCAGTACTTC.

In the case of this clonotype: A read error may account for a junction end that differs from germline. CDR3 residues: CVSSQDWARSGANVLTF. The CDR3 DNA reads TGTGTCAGCAGCCAAGACTGGGCCCGCTCTGGGGCCAATGTCCTGACTTTC. The chain is built from TRBV4-2 and TRBJ2-6, with D possibly TRBD1 on 5 matching bases. The CDR3 runs to 17 residues. The V gene's germline CDR1 is LGHNA and CDR2 YNFKEQ.

This clonotype has only one observation. The germline gene is not matched at one end of the junction; a read error may be the cause. The rearrangement uses TRBV4-2 and TRBJ2-2; D tentatively reads TRBD1 or TRBD2 (5 bases each). The CDR3 loop spans 16 amino acids. In germline, CDR1 is LGHNA, CDR2 YNFKEQ. CDR3 protein: CASGQRPKGTPGDLFF. The CDR3 DNA reads TGTGCCAGCGGCCAACGTCCGAAGGGGACCCCCGGGGACCTGTTTTTT.

Comments on this clonotype: A read error may be the cause here, since a much bigger clone is one base away. The chain employs TRBV6-1 and TRBJ2-7, with a possible D match to TRBD1 (5 bases). The CDR3 extends over 13 amino acids. CDR1 is MNHNS, CDR2 SASEGT, per germline. The CDR3 DNA sequence: TGTGCCAGCAGTGCCGGACATTCCTACGATCAGTACTTC. Protein: CASSAGHSYDQYF.

The CDR3 sequence is CAIVEAGQEQYF. In DNA, the CDR3 is TGTGCCATCGTTGAAGCCGGGCAAGAACAGTACTTC. The rearrangement uses TRBV10-3 and TRBJ2-7; D remains unclear. V dropped 8 bases and J dropped 10 bases, with 18 bases sitting between them. This CDR3 comprises 12 residues. Germline CDR1 is ENHRY and CDR2 is SYGVKD.

In regard to this clonotype: A read error may explain this, as a much larger clone is one base away. The chain uses TRBV5-5 and TRBJ1-3; no clear D. Trimming cost V 0 bases and J 2 bases, with 12 bases left between them. The CDR3 is 16 amino acids. The germline V gene encodes CDR1 SGHKS and CDR2 YYEKEE (reference sequence). The CDR3 protein is CASSLASLGTGNTIYF. The CDR3 DNA follows: TGTGCCAGCAGCTTGGCCAGCCTTGGAACTGGAAACACCATATATTTT.

This clonotype was recorded only once. The J gene is TRBJ2-5, the V gene TRBV5-6; TRBD2 matches 11 bases. CDR1 is SGHDT and CDR2 is YYEEEE in the germline V gene. The CDR3 length is 17 residues. V lost 8 bases and J lost 4; bases outside the gene matches: 16. This CDR3 is CARSPRLAGGRRETQYF. In nucleotides, the CDR3 is TGTGCCAGAAGCCCACGATTAGCGGGAGGGCGGCGAGAGACCCAGTACTTC.

This clonotype appeared a few times. The chain is built from TRBV5-4 and TRBJ2-5; D is ambiguous. CDR1 is SGHNT and CDR2 is YYREEE in the germline V gene (reference sequence). This CDR3 contains 13 residues. V was cut by 6 bases and J by 1 base, with 10 bases left in between. The CDR3 DNA reads TGTGCCAGCACGGTGGGCACCCAAGAGACCCAGTACTTC. Its protein product is CASTVGTQETQYF.

Notes on this clonotype: One junction end does not reproduce the germline sequence, and a read error may be involved. The V call is TRBV11-2, the J call TRBJ2-5; 9 nucleotides line up with TRBD1. This CDR3 comprises 16 residues. CDR1 and CDR2 from the germline V gene are SGHAT and FQNNGV. The CDR3 protein is CASSLDRGEDEETQYF. CDR3 in DNA: TGTGCTAGCAGCCTCGACAGGGGGGAAGATGAAGAGACCCAGTACTTC. The entire variable domain, with the rest obtained from reference TRBV11-2 and TRBJ2-5, is as follows: EAGVAQSPRYKIIEKRQSVAFWCNPISGHATLYWYQQILGQGPKLLIQFQNNGVVDDSQLPKDRFSAERLKGVDSTLKIQPAKLEDSAVYLCASSLDRGEDEETQYFGPGTRLLVL.

J is TRBJ2-1 and V is TRBV11-2; 13 bases agree with TRBD2. Germline loops: CDR1 SGHAT, CDR2 FQNNGV. V dropped 4 bases and J dropped 2; count of bases not matched to a gene: 8. The CDR3 consists of 18 residues. CDR3 sequence reads: CASSSVTSGRLAYNEQFF. DNA of the CDR3: TGTGCCAGCAGCTCCGTGACTAGCGGGAGGTTAGCCTACAATGAGCAGTTCTTC.

The chain joins TRBV24-1 to TRBJ1-2; 12 bases fit TRBD1. The CDR3 spans 18 residues. From germline, CDR1 is KGHDR and CDR2 SFDVKD. The V gene end was trimmed by 4 bases and the J gene end by 3 bases; junction bases not matched to a gene: 11. The CDR3: CATSEPQGDRGQYYGYTF. CDR3 sequence (DNA): TGTGCCACCAGTGAGCCCCAGGGGGACAGGGGGCAATACTATGGCTACACCTTC.

In regard to this clonotype: A much larger clone sits a single nucleotide away, making a read error possible. The chain has TRBV12-3 or TRBV12-4 and TRBJ2-5; 7 bases agree with TRBD2. The CDR3 consists of 14 residues. The CDR3 is CDSRAGADRETQYF. CDR3 in DNA: TGTGACAGCCGGGCGGGAGCGGATAGAGAGACCCAGTACTTC.

V and J are TRBV5-6 and TRBJ1-6; possibly TRBD1 for D (5 bases). V shed 2 bases and J shed 14 bases, with 11 bases lying between them. The length of the CDR3 is 12 residues. Germline V CDR1 and CDR2: SGHDT, YYEEEE. The CDR3 sequence: CASSFVGGTLHF. DNA for the CDR3: TGTGCCAGCAGCTTTGTCGGGGGAACCCTCCACTTT.

Remarks on this clonotype: A read error may be the cause here, since a much bigger clone is one base away. CDR3 coding DNA: TGTGCCATCAGTGAGGGGGCAACAGGGTCGGGCACCGGGGAGCTGCTTTTT. This encodes CAISEGATGSGTGELLF. This chain uses TRBV10-3 with TRBJ2-2; TRBD1 might be the D (6 bases). CDR3 length: 17 residues. Germline V lookup: CDR1 ENHRY, CDR2 SYGVKD.

A word on this clonotype: Given a much more abundant clone one base away, this may be a read error. The chain carries TRBV5-5 and TRBJ1-1; D is ambiguous. The germline V gene encodes CDR1 SGHKS and CDR2 YYEKEE (reference sequence). V shed 0 bases and J shed 7 bases, with 10 bases lying between them. The CDR3 spans 13 residues. The CDR3 region is CASSLEAWLEAFF. The CDR3 DNA sequence: TGTGCCAGCAGCTTGGAAGCATGGCTTGAAGCTTTCTTT.

V and J are TRBV11-1 and TRBJ2-7, with 10 bases identical to TRBD1. This CDR3 is built from 16 residues. The V and J ends lost 9 bases and 5 bases, in that order; junction bases with no gene match: 16. Germline values: CDR1 SGHAT, CDR2 FQDESV (reference sequence). The CDR3 loop is CASNQIGTGALNEQYF. In DNA form, the CDR3 reads TGTGCCAGTAACCAAATCGGGACAGGGGCTTTAAACGAGCAGTACTTC.

Concerning this clonotype: A much larger clone is a single base away; this may be a read error. V usage is TRBV10-3 and J usage is TRBJ1-1; D uncertain. The CDR3 is 14 residues long. Germline CDR1 ENHRY, CDR2 SYGVKD. The CDR3 region has the DNA TGTGCCATCAATGAGGAGGGTTTGGACACTGAAGCTTTCTTT. Amino acid sequence: CAINEEGLDTEAFF.

This clonotype has a single count. A much larger clone sits a single nucleotide away, making a read error possible. This chain joins TRBV11-2 and TRBJ2-4, with TRBD1 as a possible D gene (5 bases). Germline CDR1 reads SGHAT; CDR2 reads FQNNGV. The CDR3 length is 12 residues. CDR3 in amino acids: CANSLGANIQYF. In DNA form, the CDR3 reads TGTGCCAACAGCTTAGGGGCCAACATTCAGTACTTC.

About this clonotype itself: It may be a read error: a sequence one base away is much more abundant. This chain uses TRBV6-2 or TRBV6-3 with TRBJ2-2; D uncertain. The germline gives CDR1 MNHEY, CDR2 SVGEGT. The CDR3 consists of 14 residues. The CDR3 is CASSYVVNSGELFF. CDR3 nucleotides: TGTGCCAGCAGTTATGTGGTGAACAGCGGGGAGCTGTTTTTT.

A remark on this clonotype: Germline and junction disagree at one end, which may indicate a read error. The genes are TRBV4-1 and TRBJ1-2; D possibly corresponds to TRBD1 (5 bases). This CDR3 contains 15 residues. Per germline, CDR1 MGHRA and CDR2 YSYEKL. The CDR3 bases are TGCGCCGGCAGCCAAGATCCAGGGAGCGGTTATGGCTACACCTTC. It specifies CAGSQDPGSGYGYTF.

The rearrangement links TRBV10-3 to TRBJ2-7, with D uncertain. Germline V gives CDR1 ENHRY, CDR2 SYGVKD. Trimming took off 2 bases at V and 4 bases at J, with 21 bases between the two ends. This CDR3 is 17 amino acids long. The CDR3 here is CAISEGFGPGRCYEQYF. The CDR3 DNA reads TGTGCCATCAGTGAGGGTTTCGGACCAGGAAGGTGTTACGAGCAGTACTTC.

This clonotype was seen more than once but under ten times. The J gene is TRBJ2-1, the V gene TRBV4-3, with 9 nucleotides matching TRBD2. Germline values: CDR1 LGHNA, CDR2 YSLEER. The CDR3 spans 17 residues. V was pared by 3 bases and J by 3 bases, with 9 bases of the junction left unmatched. CDR3 nucleotides: TGCGCCAGCAGCCAGTTTGCTAGCGGGGCTAGCTACAATGAGCAGTTCTTC. It codes for CASSQFASGASYNEQFF.

Note on this clonotype: A much larger clone lies a single base off, so this may be a read error. The chain employs TRBV12-3 or TRBV12-4 and TRBJ2-5; 8 bases align to TRBD2. V shed 3 bases, J shed 7 bases, and the junction held 10 bases outside the gene matches. The CDR3 length is 15 residues. The CDR3 spells CASSLESGGPGTQYF. The DNA of the CDR3 is TGTGCCAGCAGTTTGGAGAGCGGGGGTCCCGGGACCCAGTACTTC.